Presented here are 14 T cell receptor beta chains from one specimen sequenced in a study of cytomegalovirus exposure and HLA in healthy donors. PCR employed 60 Vbeta and 13 Jbeta primers. The table came from immunoSEQ multiplex PCR; TCRdb's copy has only in-frame clones and leaves some out. The sample comprises roughly 130,000 clones, roughly 83% of which are singletons, and less than 1.5% rests with the top ten. Sequenced material: PBMCs. All receptors derive from a girl aged 2 to 9 in good health and CMV-seronegative.

The gene calls are TRBV14 and TRBJ2-5; possibly TRBD1 for D (6 bases). This CDR3 has 15 amino acids. Trimming removed 4 bases from V and 1 base from J, with 13 bases in between. Germline loops: CDR1 SGHDN, CDR2 FVKESK. The CDR3 here is CASSLPRGTQETQYF. The CDR3 DNA is TGTGCCAGCAGCCTACCTAGGGGGACCCAAGAGACCCAGTACTTC. The complete variable domain, with remaining parts taken from reference TRBV14 and TRBJ2-5, reads EAGVTQFPSHSVIEKGQTVTLRCDPISGHDNLYWYRRVMGKEIKFLLHFVKESKQDESGMPNNRFLAERTGGTYSTLKVQPAELEDSGVYFCASSLPRGTQETQYFGPGTRLLVL.

J is TRBJ2-2 and V is TRBV5-6, with D maybe TRBD2 (5 bases). This CDR3 is built from 19 residues. Trimming cost V 4 bases and J 0 bases, with 22 bases left between them. In germline, CDR1 is SGHDT, CDR2 YYEEEE. The CDR3, as DNA: TGTGCCAGCAGCCTCCCGGCCGGCGCGAGGGCTTCGAACACCGGGGAGCTGTTTTTT. Encoded protein: CASSLPAGARASNTGELFF.

The chain links TRBV13 to TRBJ1-3, with TRBD1 matching over 11 bases. Germline V gives CDR1 PRHDT, CDR2 FYEKMQ (reference sequence). The CDR3 contains 16 residues. The V segment lost 4 bases and the J segment 4 bases; nucleotides outside the gene matches: 6. In DNA, the CDR3 is TGTGCCAGCAGCTCGTATGGACAGGGGGCAGGAAACACCATATATTTT. Its translation is CASSSYGQGAGNTIYF.

In DNA form, the CDR3 reads TGTGCCAGCAGTGAAGGGACTTTCAATCAGCCCCAGCATTTT. It specifies CASSEGTFNQPQHF. The chain carries TRBV6-1 and TRBJ1-5; D not certain. Trimming took 1 base from V and 3 from J, leaving 7 bases between them. The length of the CDR3 is 14 residues. From germline, CDR1 is MNHNS and CDR2 SASEGT.

The chain joins TRBV6-1 to TRBJ2-1, with 10 bases matching TRBD1. This CDR3 is built from 16 residues. CDR1 and CDR2 from the germline V gene are MNHNS and SASEGT. The trim removed 1 base at V and 4 bases at J, leaving 4 bases unmatched. Written as DNA, the CDR3 is TGTGCCAGCAGTGAAGAGGGACAGGGGCTTTACAATGAGCAGTTCTTC. It encodes CASSEEGQGLYNEQFF.

The rearrangement joins TRBV19 to TRBJ1-5; tentative D call: TRBD1 (5 bases). The germline V gene has CDR1 LNHDA and CDR2 SQIVND (reference sequence). The length of the CDR3 is 16 residues. V was pared by 7 bases and J by 2 bases, with 18 bases between. The CDR3 is CASTHRRGDGNQPQHF. The CDR3, as DNA: TGTGCCAGTACCCATCGTCGGGGGGATGGCAATCAGCCCCAGCATTTT.

This clone has only one observation. The gene calls are TRBV9 and TRBJ2-2, with 8 bases that match TRBD1. Per the germline V gene, CDR1 is SGDLS and CDR2 is YYNGEE. The ends lost 0 bases at V and 0 bases at J; junction bases unmatched: 1. The CDR3 has 16 amino acids. CDR3 coding DNA: TGTGCCAGCAGCGTAGCAGGGGGCTCGAACACCGGGGAGCTGTTTTTT. As protein: CASSVAGGSNTGELFF.

The chain recombines TRBV5-1 with TRBJ2-3, with TRBD1 matching 8 bases. Germline values: CDR1 SGHRS, CDR2 YFSETQ. The CDR3 totals 16 residues. The J segment lost 1 base and the V segment lost 0 bases, leaving 4 bases of the junction unmatched. CDR3 DNA: TGCGCCAGCAGCTTGGGAACAGGGGGAGGCACAGATACGCAGTATTTT. Translating it yields CASSLGTGGGTDTQYF. The full variable domain, in which reference TRBV5-1 and TRBJ2-3 provide the parts outside the CDR3, is KAGVTQTPRYLIKTRGQQVTLSCSPISGHRSVSWYQQTPGQGLQFLFEYFSETQRNKGNFPGRFSGRQFSNSRSEMNVSTLELGDSALYLCASSLGTGGGTDTQYFGPGTRLTVL.

As for this clone: Other DNA variants within this sample encode the same CDR3. The gene calls are TRBV6-1 and TRBJ2-3; 7 bases match TRBD2. Germline V CDR1 and CDR2: MNHNS, SASEGT. V lost 0 bases, J lost 1 base, and 4 bases stayed unmatched. CDR3 length: 16 residues. CDR3 sequence (DNA): TGTGCCAGCAGTGAAGCTCTGGCGGGGGGCACAGATACGCAGTATTTT. This gives the protein CASSEALAGGTDTQYF.

This clone appeared once. V and J are TRBV5-1 and TRBJ2-1, with 8 bases matching TRBD2. There are 17 residues in the CDR3. CDR1 is SGHRS and CDR2 is YFSETQ in the germline V gene. V was clipped by 0 bases and J by 0 bases; unmatched bases: 5. The CDR3 DNA is TGCGCCAGCAGCTTGGACGGTAGCGGGGTCTCCTACAATGAGCAGTTCTTC. It codes for CASSLDGSGVSYNEQFF.

This clone was recorded once. The V gene is TRBV5-1, the J gene TRBJ2-1; D uncertain. CDR3 length: 15 amino acids. The V gene lost 0 bases and the J gene lost 2 bases, with 9 bases spanning the gap. Germline CDR1 is SGHRS and CDR2 is YFSETQ. As DNA, the CDR3 is TGCGCCAGCAGCTTGGGCTCGGGTACCTACAATGAGCAGTTCTTC. Translated: CASSLGSGTYNEQFF.

The chain carries TRBV27 and TRBJ1-2, with D tentatively TRBD1 (5 bases). This CDR3 has 15 amino acids. V was trimmed by 3 bases and J by 7 bases, leaving 18 bases between them. Germline lookup yields CDR1 MNHEY and CDR2 SMNVEV (reference sequence). The CDR3 DNA sequence: TGTGCCAGCAGTTTTCAGGACATACACGGCCGTGGCTACACCTTC. It encodes CASSFQDIHGRGYTF.

The rearrangement uses TRBV4-1 and TRBJ2-7, with D possibly being TRBD1 (6 bases). V was cut by 1 base and J by 2 bases, with 9 bases left in between. The germline V gene encodes CDR1 MGHRA and CDR2 YSYEKL. The CDR3 is 14 residues long. CDR3 sequence: CASSQGQETYEQYF. For the CDR3, the DNA is TGCGCCAGCAGCCAAGGACAGGAAACCTACGAGCAGTACTTC.

V and J are TRBV30 and TRBJ1-1; D may be TRBD1 (6 bases). Trimming left V 2 bases short and J 5 bases short, with 15 bases between. The CDR3 totals 14 residues. The germline gives CDR1 GTSNPN, CDR2 SVGIG (reference sequence). The CDR3: CAWSPPQGWTEAFF. In DNA form, the CDR3 reads TGTGCCTGGAGTCCCCCACAGGGCTGGACTGAAGCTTTCTTT.